This T cell receptor beta chain was captured in a study of early T cells in non-severe SARS-CoV-2 infection. On the study more broadly: Sequencing used unsorted whole-blood bulk RNA, so chains lack pairing.

The protocol attached unique molecular identifiers to individual cDNA molecules. MiXCR was run by TCRdb on the 5' RACE reads, yielding one entry per CDR3 protein. Among approximately 33,000 distinct CDR3 sequences listed, over 4.5% were seen once. Study-wide points: Database matching using VDJdb favored anti-spike CD8 responses, with private and CD4 specificities left missing.

Trimming at V came to 2 bases and at J to 3 bases, leaving 4 bases not matched to a gene. The CDR3 runs 14 residues. Germline lookup yields CDR1 GTSNPN and CDR2 SVGIG (reference sequence). Ten or more counts support this clonotype. No antigen is known for it. Sequenced: whole blood. The chain links TRBV30 to TRBJ2-3; 8 positions agree with TRBD2. The clonotype was recovered from an adult who was a healthcare worker with PCR-confirmed SARS-CoV-2 infection or an uninfected control (not recorded which). CDR3 protein: CAWSRGGDTDTQYF. Written as DNA, the CDR3 is TGTGCCTGGAGTCGGGGGGGCGATACAGATACGCAGTATTTT.